This is a list of T cell receptor beta chains from one sample in a study of T-cell memory formation after mild COVID-19. Each CDR3 protein is one row after TCRdb ran MiXCR on the 5' RACE reads. The sample contains some 600,000 distinct CDR3 sequences, around 16% of which appear only once. Material for sequencing was PBMCs or a T cell subset sorted from them (not recorded which). The receptors stem from an adult woman who had mild COVID-19 (a few samples of this study predate the infection). Cell type and time point are not known. CDR3s include the opening cysteine and the closing phenylalanine or tryptophan. The D gene is left open where the match is weak. Expanded clones are given a class, and other clones once, few, many or no size at all.

abundance	d_gene	v_gene	j_gene	CDR3aa	CDR3nt
-	-	TRBV29-1	TRBJ2-1	CSVRVQSSYNEQFF	TGCAGCGTTCGTGTACAAAGCTCCTACAATGAGCAGTTCTTC
many	-	TRBV7-9	TRBJ2-1	CASSRAELYNEQFF	TGTGCCAGCAGCCGAGCGGAGCTCTACAATGAGCAGTTCTTC
few	TRBD2	TRBV18	TRBJ2-7	CASSPIRDYYEQYF	TGTGCCAGCTCACCGATCAGGGACTACTACGAGCAGTACTTC
few	-	TRBV5-4	TRBJ2-3	CASSEVNSEDTQYF	TGTGCCAGCAGCGAAGTGAACAGTGAGGATACGCAGTATTTT
-	-	TRBV5-4	TRBJ1-2	CASSLVGASGDRGYTF	TGTGCCAGCAGCTTGGTTGGGGCGTCAGGGGATCGTGGCTACACCTTC
-	-	TRBV6-2/TRBV6-3	TRBJ1-2	CASSRATSAYTF	TGTGCCAGCAGTAGGGCCACCTCTGCTTACACCTTC
-	TRBD1	TRBV12-3/TRBV12-4	TRBJ2-7	CASSSGQGSAQYF	TGTGCCAGCAGTTCGGGACAGGGAAGCGCGCAGTACTTC
-	-	TRBV7-9	TRBJ2-7	CASSLMPGDEQYF	TGTGCCAGCAGCCTCATGCCGGGGGACGAGCAGTACTTC
once	-	TRBV18	TRBJ1-1	CASSPRLEVNTEAFF	TGTGCCAGCTCACCAAGGTTGGAGGTGAACACTGAAGCTTTCTTT
-	TRBD1	TRBV20-1	TRBJ1-6	CSARVGTGDSPLHF	TGCAGTGCTAGAGTTGGGACAGGGGATTCACCCCTCCACTTT
-	-	TRBV6-1	TRBJ1-1	CASAGGWAEAFF	TGTGCCAGCGCGGGGGGCTGGGCTGAAGCTTTCTTT
-	-	TRBV12-3/TRBV12-4	TRBJ2-1	CASSFQRPSVGNEQFF	TGTGCCAGCAGTTTCCAACGTCCTTCCGTTGGCAATGAGCAGTTCTTC
-	-	TRBV27	TRBJ1-1	CASSASILLGTEAFF	TGTGCCAGCAGTGCCTCCATTCTCCTTGGGACTGAAGCTTTCTTT
-	-	TRBV12-3/TRBV12-4	TRBJ2-3	CASSLEDRNTDTQYF	TGTGCCAGCAGTTTAGAAGACAGAAACACAGATACGCAGTATTTT
-	-	TRBV9	TRBJ1-1	CASSVGGTTKAFF	TGTGCCAGCAGCGTAGGCGGGACAACCAAAGCTTTCTTT
few	TRBD2	TRBV2	TRBJ2-5	CASSVGTSGRETQYF	TGTGCCAGCAGTGTAGGGACTAGCGGGAGAGAGACCCAGTACTTC
-	-	TRBV12-3/TRBV12-4	TRBJ1-2	CASSFPNDYGYTF	TGTGCCAGCAGTTTCCCAAACGACTATGGCTACACCTTC
-	-	TRBV27	TRBJ2-2	CTSSFDVNTGELFF	TGTACCAGCAGTTTCGACGTGAACACCGGGGAGCTGTTTTTT
-	-	TRBV12-3/TRBV12-4	TRBJ2-2	CASSPPDRPAGELFF	TGTGCCAGCAGTCCACCCGACCGACCGGCCGGGGAGCTGTTTTTT
few	-	TRBV24-1	TRBJ2-5	CATRAGGAQETQYF	TGTGCCACCAGGGCAGGGGGGGCCCAAGAGACCCAGTACTTC
-	-	TRBV29-1	TRBJ2-5	CSVAKGTAQETQYF	TGCAGCGTCGCCAAGGGGACTGCCCAAGAGACCCAGTACTTC
-	-	TRBV3-1	TRBJ2-7	CASSQDLRGHLALDEQYF	TGTGCCAGCAGCCAAGACTTAAGGGGACATCTGGCCCTAGACGAGCAGTACTTC